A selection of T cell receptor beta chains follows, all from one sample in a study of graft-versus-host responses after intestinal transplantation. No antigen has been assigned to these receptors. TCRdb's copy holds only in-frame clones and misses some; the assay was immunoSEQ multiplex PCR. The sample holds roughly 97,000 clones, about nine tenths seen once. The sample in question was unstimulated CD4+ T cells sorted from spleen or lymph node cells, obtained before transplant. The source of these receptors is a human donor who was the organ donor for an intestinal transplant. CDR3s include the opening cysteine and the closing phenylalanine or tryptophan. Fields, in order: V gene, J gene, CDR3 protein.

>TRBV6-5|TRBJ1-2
CASSRVVSNYGYTF
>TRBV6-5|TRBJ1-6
CASSYIDRGSPLHF
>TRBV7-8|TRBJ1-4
CASSGRRGRSNEKLFF
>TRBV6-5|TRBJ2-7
CASSAGTRSYEQYF
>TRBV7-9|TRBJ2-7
CASSLATDHEQYF
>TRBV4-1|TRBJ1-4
CASSQDDRIGEKLFF
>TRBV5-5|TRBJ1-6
CASSRRTVSNSPLHF
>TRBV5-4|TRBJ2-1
CASSPTFRGSYNEQFF
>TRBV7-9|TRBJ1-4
CASRPGTGATNEKLFF
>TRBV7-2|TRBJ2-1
CASSSRSQRNEQFF
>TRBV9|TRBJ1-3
CASSATGKGSGNTIYF
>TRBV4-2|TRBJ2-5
CASSQAAGGHQETQYF